These 2 T cell receptor beta chains originate from one sample sequenced in a study of STAT3 mutations in large granular lymphocyte leukemia. Findings of the study overall: At least one immunodominant TCR beta clonotype appeared in every T-cell large granular lymphocyte leukemia patient.

Their antigens remain unidentified. The protocol was immunoSEQ multiplex PCR, while the TCRdb copy is restricted to in-frame clones and leaves out a portion. Of 15,000 or so clones in the sample, 92% were seen once. The sequenced material came from peripheral blood mononuclear cells. These receptors all stem from a woman aged 50 to 60 with T-cell large granular lymphocyte leukemia. Some clones in this sample may be carry-over from other donors' samples.

The CDR3 region is CSSSAGETQYF. The CDR3 nucleotides are TGCAGCAGTTCCGCTGGAGAGACCCAGTACTTC. The chain uses TRBV20-1 and TRBJ2-5; D is uncertain. Germline-derived CDR1 and CDR2 are DFQATT and SNEGSKA (reference sequence). The CDR3 sequence is 11 residues long.

The gene calls are TRBV10-3 and TRBJ2-7, with 7 nucleotides matching TRBD2. The J segment lost 0 bases and the V segment lost 4 bases, leaving 6 bases of the junction unmatched. CDR3 size: 15 residues. Looked up from germline, CDR1 is ENHRY and CDR2 is SYGVKD. The CDR3 DNA follows: TGTGCCATCAGTGCCGGGTTAGCGGGCTCCTACGAGCAGTACTTC. This codes for CAISAGLAGSYEQYF.